This TCR beta chain appears in the sequencing data of a study of blood T cell repertoires in COVID-19 (dated by TCRdb to about 2020). Background on the whole study: The collaborator samples originated in the United States, Italy and Spain and spanned the acute and convalescent phases of COVID-19. The prospective study material was composed of cDNA or gDNA derived from T cells, B-cell-depleted T cells, or PBMCs. The dataset comprised deeply sampled blood TCRbeta repertoires from subjects exposed to, actively infected with, or recovered from COVID-19. The repertoires were made available in a free public database intended to serve as a resource for research on the immune response to SARS-CoV-2. The samples were drawn from two sources: the first 160 participants of the ongoing ImmuneRACE study, and fewer than 1,500 subjects contributed by 6 global collaborators. Sample metadata almost always included a de-identified subject ID, COVID-19 status, age in years and sex. Where available, HLA class I and class II types were obtained from metadata supplied by the sample provider rather than from assay-based typing. Summary of the overall study and its limitations: How much clinical and demographic metadata was included differed by source and by participant, and the metadata was provided uncurated.

The collaborating institutions used their own protocols to collect whole blood in K2EDTA tubes. Collaborator samples were shipped for TCRbeta analysis as frozen whole blood, isolated PBMCs, or DNA extracted from either sample type. V gives up 0 bases and J gives up 4 bases, and the segment between their germline ends measures 10 bases. The CDR3 sequence holds 15 residues, the cysteine and phenylalanine included. This entry keeps only the CDR3 DNA: 45 bases, framed from base 1. Via the germline V gene, CDR1 is SGDLS and CDR2 YYNGEE. TCRbeta CDR3 regions were amplified from genomic DNA by means of the immunoSEQ Assay, a bias-controlled multiplex PCR. The original pipeline was this. The number of nucleated cells in each sample was estimated from the amplification of reference gene primers within the assay. Sequence reads were collapsed and filtered to measure the absolute abundance of every unique TCRbeta CDR3 rearrangement. For each sample, productive Simpson clonality was calculated as the square root of Simpson's diversity index across productive rearrangements. TCRdb re-hosts the immuneACCESS table, in-frame sequences only. Its copies lack some clones; in the studies checked, an unresolved V gene accounts for under half of them, and the cause for the rest is not known. The V and J calls and clone size were taken over from that table, and D and trimming were inferred from the DNA. Counted in this sample were about 89,000 clones; around four fifths of them appeared once. The ten largest clones represent more than 9% of the sample.

As concerns this clone: Its antigen target is currently unknown. No much larger clonotype is one base removed from it; base qualities were not supplied.

The sequenced material came from peripheral blood. This clonotype was obtained from a man aged 70-80 years with acute or convalescent COVID-19. The sequence links TRBV9 to TRBJ1-4; the D gene lacks a confident call. The CDR3 region reads CASSVEAGYNEKLFF. Read as DNA, the sequence is TGTGCCAGCAGCGTAGAGGCAGGCTATAATGAAAAACTGTTTTTT.